This TCR beta chain was profiled in a study of shared clonotypes between healthy human individuals. Whole-study context: Donor composition was a couple of women and a few men, aged 18 to 49. Study-level results: A generally larger estimated richness was seen in naive subsets than in memory subsets. Having only a few donors restricted how much genetic and exposure-history diversity was captured. Shared across a handful of donors were 4% to 6% of the naive CD4 clonotypes.

Assay: immunoSEQ multiplex PCR; the TCRdb copy retains only in-frame clones and omits some. The table lists 2 million to 2.5 million clones, less than 95% of them singletons. Regarding this clone: Its target is unknown. This CDR3 is also generated by other DNA sequences in the sample.

CD45RO-negative CD8 cells positively selected for CCR7 made up the naive population, which excluded terminally differentiated effector memory CD45RA+ cells. CDR1 is SGHAT, CDR2 FQNNGV, per germline. There are 13 residues in the CDR3. The V gene lost 5 bases and the J gene lost 0 bases, with 7 bases spanning the gap. The sequencing sample was made of naive CD8+ T cells sorted from blood. This chain joins TRBV11-2 and TRBJ1-1; unclear D gene. This TCR was recovered from a man aged 18 to 30 in good health. The CDR3 DNA reads as TGTGCCAGCAGCCTTGGACTGAACACTGAAGCTTTCTTT. Its protein product is CASSLGLNTEAFF.